The clone carrying this T cell receptor beta chain came up a few times. What it binds is unknown. The sample comes from a study of a mutant IDH1 vaccine in newly diagnosed glioma. Whole-study context: V12 took place at week 35, and V13 at week 47.

The time point denotes: week 35, safety follow-up. Vaccination used 300 ug of mutant IDH1 20-mer peptide per dose, with topical imiquimod. Assay: immunoSEQ multiplex PCR; the TCRdb copy retains only in-frame clones and omits some. The top ten hold 6.5% to 7.5% of the sample, which has 40,000 to 60,000 clones, under 85% seen once. Specimen: PBMCs, collected from a glioma patient whose treatment included an IDH1 peptide vaccine. The TCR originated in a man aged 35-49 years with glioma.

This CDR3 is CASSLDLGKTEAFF. As DNA, the CDR3 is TGTGCCAGCAGCTTAGACTTAGGTAAGACTGAAGCTTTCTTT. This sequence joins TRBV13 and TRBJ1-1; D uncertain. Germline V gene lookup returns CDR1 PRHDT and CDR2 FYEKMQ (reference sequence). The CDR3 runs to 14 residues. Between the trimmed V and J ends, which lost 1 base and 5 bases, there was a span of 11 bases.